Each of the 15 T cell receptor beta chains below was sequenced from the same sample in a study of cytomegalovirus exposure and HLA in healthy donors. Data came from immunoSEQ multiplex PCR; TCRdb stores just in-frame clones and leaves some out. The table has a few hundred thousand clones, 75% to 90% seen once. Sequencing was carried out using PBMCs. These receptors were obtained from a woman between 18 and 29 years old in good health and CMV-seronegative.

This clone was observed a few times. This sequence joins TRBV10-3 and TRBJ2-1; possible D gene TRBD2, 7 bases. Trimming left V 8 bases short and J 5 bases short, with 19 bases between. The CDR3 consists of 15 residues. Germline CDR1 ENHRY, CDR2 SYGVKD. CDR3 amino acids: CAIGGAAQTNNEQFF. The CDR3 nucleotides are TGTGCCATCGGGGGGGCAGCCCAGACCAACAATGAGCAGTTCTTC.

This sequence joins TRBV19 and TRBJ1-1, with 9 nucleotides matching TRBD1. CDR3 length: 13 amino acids. Germline CDR1 and CDR2: LNHDA and SQIVND (reference sequence). CDR3 residues: CATQGAENTEAFF. The CDR3 DNA follows: TGTGCGACACAGGGGGCGGAAAACACTGAAGCTTTCTTT.

The chain employs TRBV27 and TRBJ2-1; TRBD2 agrees at 7 bases. This CDR3 has 17 residues. Per germline, CDR1 MNHEY and CDR2 SMNVEV (reference sequence). The V and J ends lost 4 bases and 2 bases, in that order; junction bases with no gene match: 11. In DNA form, the CDR3 reads TGTGCCAGCAGTTCCCCCTTAAAGGGAGGGACCTACAATGAGCAGTTCTTC. Translated: CASSSPLKGGTYNEQFF.

The chain uses TRBV6-6 and TRBJ2-7; D is perhaps TRBD2 (6 bases). The CDR3 is made up of 14 amino acids. Germline V gives CDR1 MNHNY, CDR2 SVGAGI (reference sequence). The V gene lost 5 bases and the J gene lost 2 bases, with 13 bases spanning the gap. CDR3 protein: CASSNGDLTYEQYF. The CDR3 DNA is TGTGCCAGCAGTAACGGGGACTTGACCTACGAGCAGTACTTC.

The chain links TRBV5-1 to TRBJ2-3; 12 nucleotides align to TRBD2. The CDR3 consists of 16 residues. Germline CDR1 and CDR2: SGHRS and YFSETQ. With 3 bases clipped from V and 5 bases from J, the junction kept 7 bases outside the gene matches. In DNA form, the CDR3 reads TGCGCCAGCAGCTACCCTAGCGGGAGGGCCTTAGATACGCAGTATTTT. The encoded protein is CASSYPSGRALDTQYF.

CDR3 bases: TGTGCCAGCAGTCCGGACACCTCTGGGGCCAACGTCCTGACTTTC. Translation gives CASSPDTSGANVLTF. This chain connects TRBV6-1 to TRBJ2-6; possible D gene TRBD1, 5 bases. The CDR3 sequence is 15 residues long. In germline, CDR1 is MNHNS, CDR2 SASEGT. V was clipped by 5 bases and J by 0 bases, with 8 bases between them.

Comment on this clone: This specimen includes other DNA sequences encoding the same CDR3. This chain connects TRBV9 to TRBJ1-2; 9 positions match TRBD1. Germline loops: CDR1 SGDLS, CDR2 YYNGEE. V was pared by 1 base and J by 2 bases, with 3 bases of the junction left unmatched. The CDR3 sequence is 15 residues long. CDR3 sequence: CASSVLGTGNYGYTF. The CDR3 nucleotides read TGTGCCAGCAGCGTACTCGGGACAGGGAACTATGGCTACACCTTC.

The rearrangement joins TRBV27 to TRBJ1-4; TRBD1 matches at 8 bases. Looked up from germline, CDR1 is MNHEY and CDR2 is SMNVEV (reference sequence). This CDR3 has 15 amino acids. V lost 6 bases and J lost 3; bases outside the gene matches: 6. The DNA for the CDR3 is TGTGCCAGCAGGCCCCGACAGGGGCCTAATGAAAAACTGTTTTTT. Translated, it gives CASRPRQGPNEKLFF. Complete variable domain (other parts from reference TRBV27 and TRBJ1-4): EAQVTQNPRYLITVTGKKLTVTCSQNMNHEYMSWYRQDPGLGLRQIYYSMNVEVTDKGDVPEGYKVSRKEKRNFPLILESPSPNQTSLYFCASRPRQGPNEKLFFGSGTQLSVL.

J is TRBJ2-3 and V is TRBV9, with TRBD1 identical over 7 bases. The CDR3 has 15 residues. Germline assignment: CDR1 SGDLS and CDR2 YYNGEE. V shed 3 bases and J 2 bases; nucleotides not matched to a gene: 6. CDR3 region: CASSAVGQPTDTQYF. The CDR3 coding sequence is TGTGCCAGCAGCGCGGTGGGACAGCCCACAGATACGCAGTATTTT.

This clone was recorded once. The chain recombines TRBV28 with TRBJ2-7; 7 nucleotides line up with TRBD2. The CDR3 length is 14 residues. V gave up 4 bases and J gave up 6 bases; unmatched junction bases: 9. Germline-derived CDR1 and CDR2 are MDHEN and SYDVKM. CDR3 sequence (DNA): TGTGCCAGCAGTTACGGCGGGAGCTGGGGCGAGCAGTACTTC. Its translation is CASSYGGSWGEQYF.

This clone was observed once. The gene calls are TRBV2 and TRBJ2-2; 11 nucleotides line up with TRBD1. Trimming took 3 bases from V and 9 from J; bases not matched to a gene: 9. Germline V gene lookup returns CDR1 SNHLY and CDR2 FYNNEI. The CDR3 runs to 16 residues. The CDR3 nucleotides read TGTGCCAGCAGTGATCCCGGACAGGGGGCTGACAGGGAGCTGTTTTTT. Amino acid sequence: CASSDPGQGADRELFF.

The CDR3 is CASSYSAGGPWSTDTQYF. In DNA form, the CDR3 reads TGTGCCAGCAGTTACTCGGCGGGAGGGCCATGGTCAACAGATACGCAGTATTTT. The J gene is TRBJ2-3, the V gene TRBV6-7; 9 bases map to TRBD2. TRBV6-7 is treated as an ORF (open reading frame) with a function not yet certain. The CDR3 is 18 amino acids. The V gene end was trimmed by 0 bases and the J gene end by 3 bases; junction bases not matched to a gene: 10.

The rearrangement links TRBV5-1 to TRBJ1-3; 7 bases agree with TRBD1. The CDR3 contains 16 residues. V shed 3 bases and J 0 bases; nucleotides not matched to a gene: 6. The germline V gene encodes CDR1 SGHRS and CDR2 YFSETQ. CDR3: CASSWGQRNSGNTIYF. CDR3 nucleotide sequence: TGCGCCAGCAGCTGGGGACAGCGTAACTCTGGAAACACCATATATTTT.

This clone was detected only a few times. The chain couples TRBV7-9 to TRBJ2-7, with 11 bases fitting TRBD2. Germline lookup yields CDR1 SEHNR and CDR2 FQNEAQ (reference sequence). The CDR3 extends over 15 amino acids. V shed 4 bases, J shed 7 bases, and the junction held 9 bases outside the gene matches. The CDR3 sequence is CASSSTLAGGWEQYF. CDR3 sequence (DNA): TGTGCCAGCAGCTCAACCCTAGCGGGAGGATGGGAGCAGTACTTC.

The V call is TRBV11-2, the J call TRBJ2-7; weak D call: TRBD1 (5 bases). V was shortened by 5 bases and J by 2 bases, with 10 bases between the two germline ends. This CDR3 has 13 amino acids. Germline lookup yields CDR1 SGHAT and CDR2 FQNNGV. CDR3 DNA sequence: TGTGCCAGCAGCCCAGACAGTACCTACGAGCAGTACTTC. The encoded protein is CASSPDSTYEQYF. The full variable domain, its missing parts supplied by reference TRBV11-2 and TRBJ2-7, is EAGVAQSPRYKIIEKRQSVAFWCNPISGHATLYWYQQILGQGPKLLIQFQNNGVVDDSQLPKDRFSAERLKGVDSTLKIQPAKLEDSAVYLCASSPDSTYEQYFGPGTRLTVT.